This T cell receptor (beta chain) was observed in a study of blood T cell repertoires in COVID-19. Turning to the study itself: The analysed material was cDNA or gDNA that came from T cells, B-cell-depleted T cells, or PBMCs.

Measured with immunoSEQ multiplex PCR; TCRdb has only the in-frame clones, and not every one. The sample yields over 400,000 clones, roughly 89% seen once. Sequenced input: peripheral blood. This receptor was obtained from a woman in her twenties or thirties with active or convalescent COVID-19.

The CDR3 bases are TGTGCCAGCAGCCCCCTCGAAAGGGAGTCCTACGAGCAGTACTTC. Translated, it gives CASSPLERESYEQYF. The chain employs TRBV9 and TRBJ2-7; TRBD2 is a possible D gene (5 bases). V lost 4 bases and J 1 base, leaving 15 bases between the germline ends. The CDR3 consists of 15 residues. Germline lookup yields CDR1 SGDLS and CDR2 YYNGEE.